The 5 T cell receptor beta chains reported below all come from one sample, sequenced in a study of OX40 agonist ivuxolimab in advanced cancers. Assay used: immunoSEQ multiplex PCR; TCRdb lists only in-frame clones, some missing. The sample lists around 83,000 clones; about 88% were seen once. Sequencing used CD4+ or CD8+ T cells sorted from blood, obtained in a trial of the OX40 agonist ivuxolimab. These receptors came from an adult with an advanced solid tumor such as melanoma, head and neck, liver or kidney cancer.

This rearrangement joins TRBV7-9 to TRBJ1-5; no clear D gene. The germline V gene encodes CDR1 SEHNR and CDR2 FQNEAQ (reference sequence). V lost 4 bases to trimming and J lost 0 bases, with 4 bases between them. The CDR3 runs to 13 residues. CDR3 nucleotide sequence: TGTGCCAGCAGCTCCTCTAGCAATCAGCCCCAGCATTTT. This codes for CASSSSSNQPQHF.

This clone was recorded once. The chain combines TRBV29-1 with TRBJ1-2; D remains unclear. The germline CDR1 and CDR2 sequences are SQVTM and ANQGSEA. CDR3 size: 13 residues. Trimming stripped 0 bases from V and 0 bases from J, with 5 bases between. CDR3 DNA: TGCAGCGTTGAAGAGGACGCTAACTATGGCTACACCTTC. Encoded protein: CSVEEDANYGYTF.

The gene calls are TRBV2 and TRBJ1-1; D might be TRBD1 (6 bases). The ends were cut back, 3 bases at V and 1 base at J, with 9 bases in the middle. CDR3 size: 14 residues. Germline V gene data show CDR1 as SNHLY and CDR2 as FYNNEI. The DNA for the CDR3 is TGTGCCAGCAGTGATGAGGGGGGGAACACTGAAGCTTTCTTT. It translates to CASSDEGGNTEAFF.

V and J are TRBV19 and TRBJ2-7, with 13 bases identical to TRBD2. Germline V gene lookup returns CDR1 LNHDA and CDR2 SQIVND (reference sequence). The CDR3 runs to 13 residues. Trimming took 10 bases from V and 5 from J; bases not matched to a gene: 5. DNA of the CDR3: TGTGCCACCCGGACTAGCGGGGGCCACGAGCAGTACTTC. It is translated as CATRTSGGHEQYF.

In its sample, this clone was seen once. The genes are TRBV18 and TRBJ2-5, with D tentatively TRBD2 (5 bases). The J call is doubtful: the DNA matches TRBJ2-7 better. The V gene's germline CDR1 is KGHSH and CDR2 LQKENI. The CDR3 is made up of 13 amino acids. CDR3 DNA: TGTGCCAGCTCCCGTTCCGGGACCTACGAGCAGTACTTC. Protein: CASSRSGTYEQYF.